This TCR beta chain emerged from a study of naive and memory T cell subsets. Study outcomes and limitations: Naive and memory repertoire findings lacked a ground truth for validation. From naive to CM, EM and EMRA, diversity decreased and Gini increased.

CDR3 length: 13 amino acids. V was pared by 3 bases and J by 4 bases, with 13 bases between. Germline V gene data show CDR1 as DFQATT and CDR2 as SNEGSKA (reference sequence). Both TRBC1 and TRBC2 were covered by a beta constant-region primer of two equimolar oligonucleotides. Ligated cDNA was amplified by four rounds of PCR with nested alpha and beta constant-region primers and SP2. TCRdb itself ran the UMI-ligation and nested PCR reads through MiXCR, one entry per CDR3 protein. The data contain about 85,000 distinct CDR3 sequences, less than 15% of them singletons. In the case of this clonotype: Its antigen is undetermined.

The clonotype was recovered from a human donor in good health. Sequenced material: central memory CD4+ T cells from blood. The genes are TRBV20-1 and TRBJ2-7; D is possibly TRBD2 (5 bases). Here the CDR3 reads CSASILAEYEQYF. The CDR3 DNA reads as TGCAGTGCTAGCATCCTAGCCGAATACGAGCAGTACTTC.